Listed here are 19 T cell receptor beta chains from one sample, sequenced in a study of blood T cell repertoires in COVID-19. Sequencing was performed with immunoSEQ multiplex PCR; in TCRdb, only in-frame clones are kept and a portion is missing. This sample yields some 78,000 clones, of which approximately 86% are seen a single time; 4.5% to 5.5% belongs to the top ten. Sequenced sample: peripheral blood. Source of these receptors: a man in his forties or fifties with active or convalescent COVID-19.

This clone was detected once. V and J are TRBV5-6 and TRBJ1-6; D perhaps matches TRBD1 (6 bases). Between the trimmed V and J ends, which lost 0 bases and 3 bases, there was a span of 10 bases. CDR3 length equals 16 residues. CDR1 is SGHDT, CDR2 YYEEEE, per germline. The CDR3: CASSLGDTNYNSPLHF. CDR3 bases: TGTGCCAGCAGCTTGGGGGACACGAACTATAATTCACCCCTCCACTTT.

J is TRBJ2-1 and V is TRBV29-1; 11 bases are shared with TRBD1. Germline assignment: CDR1 SQVTM and CDR2 ANQGSEA. V was pared by 7 bases and J by 8 bases, with 4 bases of the junction left unmatched. The CDR3 has 12 residues. The CDR3 region is CSARTGGDEQFF. The CDR3 DNA reads TGCAGCGCCAGGACAGGGGGCGATGAGCAGTTCTTC.

This chain uses TRBV5-1 with TRBJ2-1; 7 bases are shared with TRBD1. The trim removed 3 bases at V and 3 bases at J, leaving 6 bases unmatched. This CDR3 region has 15 residues. The germline CDR1 and CDR2 sequences are SGHRS and YFSETQ. This CDR3 is CASSSSGTVYNEQFF. The CDR3 DNA is TGCGCCAGCAGCTCCTCCGGGACAGTCTACAATGAGCAGTTCTTC. The entire variable domain, with the rest obtained from reference TRBV5-1 and TRBJ2-1, is as follows: KAGVTQTPRYLIKTRGQQVTLSCSPISGHRSVSWYQQTPGQGLQFLFEYFSETQRNKGNFPGRFSGRQFSNSRSEMNVSTLELGDSALYLCASSSSGTVYNEQFFGPGTRLTVL.

The chain carries TRBV7-2 and TRBJ2-1, with D uncertain. V shed 5 bases and J shed 2 bases, with 10 bases lying between them. This CDR3 has 14 residues. The V gene's germline CDR1 is SGHTA and CDR2 FQGNSA. The CDR3 protein is CASSPGAAYNEQFF. The CDR3 DNA is TGTGCCAGCAGCCCCGGAGCCGCCTACAATGAGCAGTTCTTC.

The J gene is TRBJ2-1, the V gene TRBV11-2; TRBD1 aligns across 9 bases. The germline V gene has CDR1 SGHAT and CDR2 FQNNGV. Unmatched junction bases numbered 2, after V lost 5 bases and J lost 6 bases. CDR3 length: 13 residues. The CDR3 DNA sequence: TGTGCCAGCAGCCGGGACAGGGCCAATGAGCAGTTCTTC. Translated, it gives CASSRDRANEQFF.

J is TRBJ1-2 and V is TRBV6-5; no clear D. The CDR3 runs to 12 residues. Looked up from germline, CDR1 is MNHEY and CDR2 is SVGAGI. V was cut by 9 bases and J by 1 base, with 9 bases left in between. CDR3 in amino acids: CASTRDNYGYTF. DNA of the CDR3: TGTGCCAGTACCCGGGATAACTATGGCTACACCTTC.

The chain carries TRBV9 and TRBJ2-1; 10 bases match TRBD2. Germline values: CDR1 SGDLS, CDR2 YYNGEE. This CDR3 is built from 15 residues. The ends lost 0 bases at V and 9 bases at J; junction bases unmatched: 6. CDR3 nucleotides: TGTGCCAGCAGCGTAGGCGCTAGCGGGGGTAGTGAGCAGTTCTTC. This translates into CASSVGASGGSEQFF.

The genes are TRBV6-1 and TRBJ1-6; no reliable D call. This CDR3 has 13 residues. Trimming removed 2 bases from V and 12 bases from J, with 11 bases in between. CDR1 MNHNS and CDR2 SASEGT come from the germline V gene. The CDR3 coding sequence is TGTGCCAGCAGTGAATCGCAGCGGTTACCCCTCCACTTT. This gives the protein CASSESQRLPLHF.

The chain combines TRBV10-3 with TRBJ2-5; D uncertain. Trimming stripped 3 bases from V and 1 base from J, with 9 bases between. The CDR3 has 14 amino acids. Germline V gives CDR1 ENHRY, CDR2 SYGVKD. The CDR3 protein is CAISDKPSQETQYF. Here the CDR3 DNA reads TGTGCCATCAGTGATAAACCCAGCCAAGAGACCCAGTACTTC.

V gene TRBV5-1 combines with J gene TRBJ2-5, with 9 bases matching TRBD1. The germline CDR1 and CDR2 sequences are SGHRS and YFSETQ. The CDR3 totals 14 residues. The V and J ends lost 4 bases and 1 base, in that order; junction bases with no gene match: 2. CDR3 amino acids: CASSKQGAQETQYF. CDR3 nucleotides: TGCGCCAGCAGCAAACAGGGGGCCCAAGAGACCCAGTACTTC.

V gene TRBV6-1 combines with J gene TRBJ1-2, with a weak D call TRBD1 (6 bases). The germline V gene encodes CDR1 MNHNS and CDR2 SASEGT. The CDR3 runs 15 residues. Trimming stripped 2 bases from V and 4 bases from J, with 14 bases between. Here the CDR3 DNA reads TGTGCCAGCAGTGAAAGGGCGGGGGCTGTCTATGGCTACACCTTC. Its protein product is CASSERAGAVYGYTF.

This clone was seen once. This chain links TRBV2 with TRBJ1-5; possibly TRBD1 for D (5 bases). The CDR3 runs to 13 residues. Trimming left V 5 bases short and J 6 bases short, with 11 bases between. Germline V gene sequence: CDR1 SNHLY, CDR2 FYNNEI. The CDR3 reads CASSQGIVQPQHF. The CDR3 region has the DNA TGTGCCAGCAGTCAGGGAATCGTTCAGCCCCAGCATTTT.

The V and J genes are TRBV7-9 and TRBJ1-1; D is ambiguous. V was clipped by 1 base and J by 1 base, with 10 bases between them. This CDR3 spans 15 amino acids. Germline values: CDR1 SEHNR, CDR2 FQNEAQ (reference sequence). CDR3 amino acids: CASSLGNTRNTEAFF. The CDR3 bases are TGTGCCAGCAGCTTAGGTAATACGCGGAACACTGAAGCTTTCTTT. Together with reference TRBV7-9 and TRBJ1-1, the CDR3 gives the full variable domain: DTGVSQNPRHKITKRGQNVTFRCDPISEHNRLYWYRQTLGQGPEFLTYFQNEAQLEKSRLLSDRFSAERPKGSFSTLEIQRTEQGDSAMYLCASSLGNTRNTEAFFGQGTRLTVV.

Concerning this clone itself: At one boundary the junction diverges from the germline segment, which might be a read error. The chain employs TRBV4-2 and TRBJ1-5; D ambiguous. Germline CDR1 and CDR2: LGHNA and YNFKEQ. The CDR3 sequence is 15 residues long. DNA of the CDR3: TGTGCCAGCACCCAAGGTCAAAATAGCAATCAGCCCCAGCATTTT. Protein sequence: CASTQGQNSNQPQHF.

As concerns this clone: The sample contains more than one DNA sequence encoding this CDR3. V usage is TRBV2 and J usage is TRBJ1-2; 9 bases agree with TRBD1. V trimming: 4 bases; J trimming: 2 bases; junction bases outside the gene matches: 2. The length of the CDR3 is 14 residues. In germline, CDR1 is SNHLY, CDR2 FYNNEI. CDR3 DNA: TGTGCCAGCAGTGGAGGACAGGGGAACTATGGCTACACCTTC. It encodes CASSGGQGNYGYTF.

On this clone itself: A read error may explain this, as a much larger clone is one base away. The rearrangement links TRBV6-5 to TRBJ2-5, with 7 bases that match TRBD1. Germline lookup yields CDR1 MNHEY and CDR2 SVGAGI. The CDR3 loop spans 13 amino acids. V was clipped by 6 bases and J by 3 bases; unmatched bases: 4. The CDR3 is CASSLGQEETQYF. DNA for the CDR3: TGTGCCAGCAGCCTTGGACAGGAAGAGACCCAGTACTTC.

This clone was found once. The chain joins TRBV19 to TRBJ2-2, with 8 bases that match TRBD1. The J segment lost 1 base and the V segment lost 6 bases, leaving 4 bases of the junction unmatched. The CDR3 consists of 15 residues. CDR1 and CDR2 (germline): LNHDA, SQIVND (reference sequence). The CDR3 is CASRPQGGNTGELFF. CDR3 DNA sequence: TGTGCCAGTAGACCACAGGGGGGGAACACCGGGGAGCTGTTTTTT.

The gene calls are TRBV19 and TRBJ1-2, with TRBD1 matching over 10 bases. The CDR3 sequence is 13 residues long. With V trimmed by 9 bases and J by 7 bases, 8 bases remained unmatched. Germline lookup yields CDR1 LNHDA and CDR2 SQIVND (reference sequence). The CDR3 DNA reads TGTGCCAGCCGAGACAGGGGGCATGGTGGCTACACCTTC. Translating it yields CASRDRGHGGYTF.

On this clone: The sample has other DNA sequences that encode this CDR3 too. This chain connects TRBV29-1 to TRBJ2-2; TRBD1 matches at 8 bases. Germline assignment: CDR1 SQVTM and CDR2 ANQGSEA. V trimming: 3 bases; J trimming: 4 bases; junction bases outside the gene matches: 1. CDR3 length equals 13 residues. This CDR3 is CSVETGVTGELFF. As DNA, the CDR3 is TGCAGCGTTGAGACAGGGGTCACCGGGGAGCTGTTTTTT.